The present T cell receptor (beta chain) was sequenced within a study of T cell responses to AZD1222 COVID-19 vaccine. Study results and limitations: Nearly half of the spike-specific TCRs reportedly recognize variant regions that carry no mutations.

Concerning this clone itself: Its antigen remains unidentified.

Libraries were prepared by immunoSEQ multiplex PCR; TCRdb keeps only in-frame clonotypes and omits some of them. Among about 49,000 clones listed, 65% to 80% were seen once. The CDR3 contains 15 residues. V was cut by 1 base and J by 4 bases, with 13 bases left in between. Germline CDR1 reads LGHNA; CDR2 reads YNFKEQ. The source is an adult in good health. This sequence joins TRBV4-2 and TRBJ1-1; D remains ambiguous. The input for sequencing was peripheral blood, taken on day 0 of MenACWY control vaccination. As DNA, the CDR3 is TGTGCCAGCAGCCAAGTTACCCCCTCGAGCACTGAAGCTTTCTTT. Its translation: CASSQVTPSSTEAFF.